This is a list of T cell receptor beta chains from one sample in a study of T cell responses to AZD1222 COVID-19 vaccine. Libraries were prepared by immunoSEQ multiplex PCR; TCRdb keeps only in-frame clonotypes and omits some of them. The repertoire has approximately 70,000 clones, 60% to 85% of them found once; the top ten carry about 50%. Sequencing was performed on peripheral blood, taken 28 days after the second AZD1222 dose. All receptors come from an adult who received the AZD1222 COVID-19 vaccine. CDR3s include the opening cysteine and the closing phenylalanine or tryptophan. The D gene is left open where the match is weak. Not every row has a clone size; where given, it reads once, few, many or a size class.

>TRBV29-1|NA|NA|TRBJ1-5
CSVQGLENQPQHF
TGCAGCGTCCAGGGGTTAGAAAATCAGCCCCAGCATTTT
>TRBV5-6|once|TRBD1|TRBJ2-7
CASSLVHSTGSYEQYF
TGTGCCAGCAGCTTGGTTCACTCGACAGGGTCCTACGAGCAGTACTTC
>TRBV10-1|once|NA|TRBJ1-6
CASSAGNNSPLHF
TGCGCCAGCAGCGCAGGGAACAATTCACCCCTCCACTTT
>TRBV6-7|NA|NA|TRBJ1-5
CASSYFCCVWQGREFYNQPQHF
TGTGCCAGCAGTTACTTTTGCTGCGTTTGGCAGGGGCGAGAGTTTTACAATCAGCCCCAGCATTTT
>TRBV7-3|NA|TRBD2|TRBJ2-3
CASSLAPWRGVGTQYF
TGTGCCAGCAGCTTAGCCCCCTGGCGGGGGGTGGGTACGCAGTATTTT
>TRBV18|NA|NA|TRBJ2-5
CASSLGTQETQYF
TGTGCCAGCTCCCTCGGGACCCAAGAGACCCAGTACTTC
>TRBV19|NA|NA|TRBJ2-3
CASSSEGTDTQYF
TGTGCCAGTAGTTCGGAGGGCACAGATACGCAGTATTTT
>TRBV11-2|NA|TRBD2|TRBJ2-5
CASSLAGGPRTQYF
TGTGCCAGCTCTCTAGCGGGAGGGCCGAGGACCCAGTACTTC
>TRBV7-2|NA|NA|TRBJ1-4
CASSLNLHTNEKLFF
TGTGCCAGCAGCTTAAACCTCCACACTAATGAAAAACTGTTTTTT
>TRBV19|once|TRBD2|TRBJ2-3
CASSLTSGGSADTQYF
TGTGCCAGTAGTTTGACTAGCGGGGGGTCTGCAGATACGCAGTATTTT
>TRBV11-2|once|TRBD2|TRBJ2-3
CASSPPSGATDTQYF
TGTGCCAGCAGTCCTCCTAGCGGGGCCACAGATACGCAGTATTTT
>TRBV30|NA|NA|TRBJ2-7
CAWSVAYEQYF
TGTGCCTGGAGTGTAGCCTACGAGCAGTACTTC
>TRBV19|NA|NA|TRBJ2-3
CASSARRSADTQYF
TGTGCCAGTAGTGCCCGTAGAAGCGCAGATACGCAGTATTTT
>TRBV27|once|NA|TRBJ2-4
CASSLSSRLSPQNIQYF
TGTGCCAGCAGTTTATCGTCTCGGCTATCGCCCCAAAACATTCAGTACTTC
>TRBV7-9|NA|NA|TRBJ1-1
CASSLGTNTEAFF
TGTGCCAGCAGCTTAGGGACTAACACTGAAGCTTTCTTT